The 8 T cell receptor beta chains below come from one sample, sequenced in a study of T-cell memory formation after mild COVID-19. TCRdb passed the 5' RACE reads through MiXCR, listing each CDR3 protein once. Of roughly 280,000 distinct CDR3 sequences in the sample, under 20% are singletons; the top ten hold more than 20%. Input material: PBMCs or a T cell subset sorted from them (not recorded which). The source of these receptors is a man aged 18 to 29 who had mild COVID-19 (a few samples of this study predate the infection). Cell type and time point are not known.

In this sample, this clonotype turned up a few times. The chain is built from TRBV5-1 and TRBJ2-2, with 7 bases matching TRBD1. The V gene end was trimmed by 10 bases and the J gene end by 0 bases; junction bases not matched to a gene: 18. Germline-derived CDR1 and CDR2 are SGHRS and YFSETQ. The CDR3 is made up of 18 amino acids. The CDR3 region is CASARPRTGSANTGELFF. The CDR3 bases are TGCGCCTCAGCCCGGCCCAGGACAGGTTCAGCGAACACCGGGGAGCTGTTTTTT.

This clonotype has a handful of counts. This rearrangement joins TRBV12-3 or TRBV12-4 to TRBJ2-7, with TRBD1 matching 7 bases. The CDR3 extends over 13 amino acids. With 6 bases clipped from V and 5 bases from J, the junction kept 7 bases outside the gene matches. CDR3 bases: TGTGCCAGCAGCCCAACAGGGGCGCACGAGCAGTACTTC. Its translation: CASSPTGAHEQYF.

The table lists this clonotype with a few counts. The chain joins TRBV24-1 to TRBJ1-5; 7 nucleotides match TRBD1. In germline, CDR1 is KGHDR, CDR2 SFDVKD. The CDR3 extends over 16 amino acids. V was clipped by 2 bases and J by 4 bases; unmatched bases: 7. CDR3 region: CATSDSRTGANQPQHF. CDR3 sequence (DNA): TGTGCCACCAGTGATTCTAGGACAGGCGCTAATCAGCCCCAGCATTTT.

This clonotype was observed a few times. The chain carries TRBV7-9 and TRBJ2-7; 10 bases agree with TRBD2. This CDR3 is 13 amino acids long. V was pared by 7 bases and J by 7 bases, with 7 bases of the junction left unmatched. Germline-derived CDR1 and CDR2 are SEHNR and FQNEAQ (reference sequence). CDR3 loop: CASTPSGGGEQYF. CDR3 DNA: TGTGCCAGCACCCCTAGCGGGGGAGGTGAGCAGTACTTC.

This clonotype was seen many times. This rearrangement joins TRBV4-1 to TRBJ2-7, with D unclear. V was shortened by 3 bases and J by 0 bases, with 9 bases between the two germline ends. CDR1 MGHRA and CDR2 YSYEKL come from the germline V gene. The CDR3 runs 14 residues. CDR3 region: CASSHDGSSYEQYV. DNA of the CDR3: TGCGCCAGCAGCCACGACGGAAGCTCCTACGAGCAGTACGTC.

In this sample, this clonotype turned up a few times. The chain joins TRBV7-9 to TRBJ1-1; D is undetermined. This CDR3 is 13 amino acids long. Germline values: CDR1 SEHNR, CDR2 FQNEAQ (reference sequence). Between the trimmed V and J ends, which lost 4 bases and 12 bases, there was a span of 18 bases. Written as DNA, the CDR3 is TGTGCCAGCAGCTGGAAGATGGACGGGAAGACTTTCTTT. This encodes CASSWKMDGKTFF.

This clonotype was seen repeatedly, ten times or more. V gene TRBV6-2 or TRBV6-3 combines with J gene TRBJ2-4; tentative D call: TRBD1 (6 bases). The CDR3 contains 16 residues. Germline loops: CDR1 MNHEY, CDR2 SVGEGT. V gave up 2 bases and J gave up 8 bases, with 19 bases separating them. CDR3 in amino acids: CASSYNAGVGGDIQYF. CDR3 nucleotides: TGTGCCAGCAGTTACAACGCAGGGGTTGGAGGTGACATTCAGTACTTC.

J is TRBJ2-3 and V is TRBV5-1, with D hard to call. The germline V and J ends were trimmed by 2 bases and 0 bases, with 10 bases remaining between them. Germline CDR1 reads SGHRS; CDR2 reads YFSETQ. The CDR3 runs to 15 residues. The DNA for the CDR3 is TGCGCCAGCAGCTTCCGGCCCGGGAGCACAGATACGCAGTATTTT. Translating it yields CASSFRPGSTDTQYF. The complete variable domain, with remaining parts taken from reference TRBV5-1 and TRBJ2-3, reads KAGVTQTPRYLIKTRGQQVTLSCSPISGHRSVSWYQQTPGQGLQFLFEYFSETQRNKGNFPGRFSGRQFSNSRSEMNVSTLELGDSALYLCASSFRPGSTDTQYFGPGTRLTVL.